The entry that follows covers one TCR beta chain sequence. These data originate in a study of blood T cell repertoires in COVID-19. The ends were cut back, 6 bases at V and 6 bases at J, with 8 bases in the middle. This CDR3 comprises 12 residues. The germline CDR1 and CDR2 sequences are LGHNT and FRNRAP. The data were produced by immunoSEQ multiplex PCR, yet TCRdb's version contains in-frame clones alone and is incomplete. The table includes around 220,000 clones, 65% to 90% detected once. The chain links TRBV12-5 to TRBJ2-2; TRBD1 might be the D (6 bases). What was sequenced was peripheral blood. The clonotype originates from a human donor in a cohort sampled during active COVID-19. The CDR3 coding sequence is TGTGCTAGTGGAAGGACAGCCGGGGAGCTGTTTTTT. Residues: CASGRTAGELFF. The entire variable domain, with the rest obtained from reference TRBV12-5 and TRBJ2-2, is as follows: DARVTQTPRHKVTEMGQEVTMRCQPILGHNTVFWYRQTMMQGLELLAYFRNRAPLDDSGMPKDRFSAEMPDATLATLKIQPSEPRDSAVYFCASGRTAGELFFGEGSRLTVL.